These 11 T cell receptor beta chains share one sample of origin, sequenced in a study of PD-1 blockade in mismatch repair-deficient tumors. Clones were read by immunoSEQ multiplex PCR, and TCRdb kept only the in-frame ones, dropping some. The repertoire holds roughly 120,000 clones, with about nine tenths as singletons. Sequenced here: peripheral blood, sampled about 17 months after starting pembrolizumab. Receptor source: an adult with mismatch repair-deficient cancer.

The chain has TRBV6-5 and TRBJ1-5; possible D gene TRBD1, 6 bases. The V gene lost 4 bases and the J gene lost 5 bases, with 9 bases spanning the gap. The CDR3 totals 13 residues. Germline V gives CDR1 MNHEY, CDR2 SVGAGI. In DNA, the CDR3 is TGTGCCAGCAGTTTACAGGGATATCAGCCCCAGCATTTT. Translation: CASSLQGYQPQHF.

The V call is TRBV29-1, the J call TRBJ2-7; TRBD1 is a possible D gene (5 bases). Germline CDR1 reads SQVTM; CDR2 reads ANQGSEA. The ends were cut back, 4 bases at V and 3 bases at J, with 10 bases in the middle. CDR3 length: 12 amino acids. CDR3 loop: CSVGQTLYEQYF. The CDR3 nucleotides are TGCAGCGTTGGACAGACCCTCTACGAGCAGTACTTC.

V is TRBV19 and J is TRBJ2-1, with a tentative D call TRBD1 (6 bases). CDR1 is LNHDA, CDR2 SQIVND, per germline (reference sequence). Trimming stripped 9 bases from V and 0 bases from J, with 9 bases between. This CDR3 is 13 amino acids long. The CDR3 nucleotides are TGTGCCAGCCGGGACATCTCCTACAATGAGCAGTTCTTC. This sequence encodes CASRDISYNEQFF. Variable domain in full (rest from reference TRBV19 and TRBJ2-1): DGGITQSPKYLFRKEGQNVTLSCEQNLNHDAMYWYRQDPGQGLRLIYYSQIVNDFQKGDIAEGYSVSREKKESFPLTVTSAQKNPTAFYLCASRDISYNEQFFGPGTRLTVL.

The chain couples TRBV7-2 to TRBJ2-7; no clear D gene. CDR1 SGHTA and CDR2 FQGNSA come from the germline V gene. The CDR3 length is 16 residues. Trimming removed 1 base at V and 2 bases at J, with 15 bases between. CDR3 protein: CASSLGPLSRAYEQYF. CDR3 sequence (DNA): TGTGCCAGCAGCTTAGGGCCCCTAAGCCGCGCCTACGAGCAGTACTTC. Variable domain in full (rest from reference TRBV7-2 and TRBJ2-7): GAGVSQSPSNKVTEKGKDVELRCDPISGHTALYWYRQSLGQGLEFLIYFQGNSAPDKSGLPSDRFSAERTGGSVSTLTIQRTQQEDSAVYLCASSLGPLSRAYEQYFGPGTRLTVT.

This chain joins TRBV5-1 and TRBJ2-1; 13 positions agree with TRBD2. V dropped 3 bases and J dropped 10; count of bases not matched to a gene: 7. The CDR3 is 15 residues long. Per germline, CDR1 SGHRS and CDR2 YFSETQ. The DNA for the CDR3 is TGCGCCAGCAGCTCCGGACTAGCGGGAGTTAGGGAGCAGTTCTTC. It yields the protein CASSSGLAGVREQFF.

The CDR3 DNA reads as TGTGCCACCAGCAGAGCCAGGGGCTACGAGCAGTACTTC. It yields the protein CATSRARGYEQYF. The chain recombines TRBV15 with TRBJ2-7, with a tentative D call TRBD1 (6 bases). Trimming pared 1 base from V and 3 bases from J, leaving 7 bases between. The germline gives CDR1 LNHNV, CDR2 YYDKDF (reference sequence). This CDR3 region has 13 residues.

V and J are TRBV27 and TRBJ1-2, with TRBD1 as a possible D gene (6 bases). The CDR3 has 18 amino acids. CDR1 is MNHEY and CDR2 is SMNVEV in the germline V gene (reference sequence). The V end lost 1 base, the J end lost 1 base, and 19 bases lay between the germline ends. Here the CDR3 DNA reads TGTGCCAGCAGTTTATATGCGGGGGGGCGTGCGGGTAACTATGGCTACACCTTC. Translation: CASSLYAGGRAGNYGYTF.

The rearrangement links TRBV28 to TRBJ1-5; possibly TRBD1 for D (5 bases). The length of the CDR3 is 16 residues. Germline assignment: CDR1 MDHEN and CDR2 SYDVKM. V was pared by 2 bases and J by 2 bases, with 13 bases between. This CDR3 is CASSLTWDGRNQPQHF. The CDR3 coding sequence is TGTGCCAGCAGTTTAACTTGGGACGGCCGCAATCAGCCCCAGCATTTT.

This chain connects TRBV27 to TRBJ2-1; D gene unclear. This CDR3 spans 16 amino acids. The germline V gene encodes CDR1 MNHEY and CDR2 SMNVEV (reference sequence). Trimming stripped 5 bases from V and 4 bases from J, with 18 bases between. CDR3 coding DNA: TGTGCCAGCAGTAGAGGATATATTGCAAATTACAATGAGCAGTTCTTC. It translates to CASSRGYIANYNEQFF.

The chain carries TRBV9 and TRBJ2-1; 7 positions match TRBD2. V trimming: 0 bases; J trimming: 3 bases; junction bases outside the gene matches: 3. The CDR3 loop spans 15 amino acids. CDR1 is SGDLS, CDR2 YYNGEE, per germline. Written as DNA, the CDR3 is TGTGCCAGCAGCGTAGAGAGGACTAGCTACAATGAGCAGTTCTTC. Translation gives CASSVERTSYNEQFF.

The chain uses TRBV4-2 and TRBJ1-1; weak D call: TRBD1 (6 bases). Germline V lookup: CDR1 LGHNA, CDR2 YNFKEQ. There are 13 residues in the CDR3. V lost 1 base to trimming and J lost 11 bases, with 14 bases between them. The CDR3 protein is CASSQAGGAVAFF. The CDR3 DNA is TGTGCCAGCAGCCAAGCCGGGGGGGCTGTGGCTTTCTTT.